Listed below are T cell receptor beta chains from one sample, sequenced in a study of identical twins. TCRdb reanalysed the 5' RACE reads using MiXCR and keeps one entry per CDR3 protein. The sample contains about 660,000 distinct CDR3 sequences, around 8.6% of which appear only once. The same sample was also studied in work on yellow fever vaccine responses in identical twins.

Sequences were obtained from PBMCs. Every receptor here comes from a woman aged 18-29 years in good health. The CDR3 runs from the conserved cysteine through the conserved F or W. A D gene is named only where the DNA matches it firmly. The listing skips clone size in some rows; elsewhere it reads once, few, many or a size class.

d_call: .
v_call: TRBV7-3
j_call: TRBJ2-1
clone_size: many
cdr3_nt: TGTGCCAGCAGCTTAAAAGTTAGGGATGAGCAGTTCTTC
cdr3_aa: CASSLKVRDEQFF

d_call: .
v_call: TRBV7-2
j_call: TRBJ2-7
clone_size: many
cdr3_nt: TGTGCCAGCAGCCGCAGGGGTGACTACGAGCAGTACTTC
cdr3_aa: CASSRRGDYEQYF

d_call: .
v_call: TRBV2
j_call: TRBJ2-2
clone_size: .
cdr3_nt: TGTGCCAGCAGTCCCCAGACACCCGGAGATACCGGGGAGCTGTTTTTT
cdr3_aa: CASSPQTPGDTGELFF

d_call: TRBD2
v_call: TRBV7-7
j_call: TRBJ2-5
clone_size: .
cdr3_nt: TGTGCTAGCAGCCCCCAGGGACTAGCGAAAGAGACCCAGTACTTC
cdr3_aa: CASSPQGLAKETQYF

d_call: .
v_call: TRBV14
j_call: TRBJ2-5
clone_size: .
cdr3_nt: TGTGCCAGCAGCCCGGACACCGGTCGAGAGACCCAGTACTTC
cdr3_aa: CASSPDTGRETQYF

d_call: .
v_call: TRBV4-1
j_call: TRBJ2-1
clone_size: .
cdr3_nt: TGCGCCAGCAGCCAAGTCTACGGGAGCTCCTACAATGAGCAGTTCTTC
cdr3_aa: CASSQVYGSSYNEQFF

d_call: TRBD2
v_call: TRBV7-2
j_call: TRBJ2-1
clone_size: .
cdr3_nt: TGTGCCAGCAGCTTAGCGAGACTAGCGGGGGTGGGCAATGAGCAGTTCTTC
cdr3_aa: CASSLARLAGVGNEQFF

d_call: TRBD2
v_call: TRBV20-1
j_call: TRBJ2-5
clone_size: few
cdr3_nt: TGCAGTGCTAATGGGGGACTAGCGGGGGGTGTTCAAGAGACCCAGTACTTC
cdr3_aa: CSANGGLAGGVQETQYF

d_call: TRBD2
v_call: TRBV2
j_call: TRBJ2-2
clone_size: many
cdr3_nt: TGTGCCAGCAGCAAGGGACTAGCGGACACCGGGGAGCTGTTTTTT
cdr3_aa: CASSKGLADTGELFF

d_call: TRBD2
v_call: TRBV7-8
j_call: TRBJ2-3
clone_size: many
cdr3_nt: TGTGCCAGCACCCAAAGGACTAGCGGGGATACAGATACGCAGTATTTT
cdr3_aa: CASTQRTSGDTDTQYF

d_call: .
v_call: TRBV10-3
j_call: TRBJ2-2
clone_size: once
cdr3_nt: TGTGCCATCAGTGAAGAGGTCGGAACCGGGGAGCTGTTTTTT
cdr3_aa: CAISEEVGTGELFF

d_call: .
v_call: TRBV2
j_call: TRBJ2-7
clone_size: few
cdr3_nt: TGTGCCAGCCAAACAGGGCTTTACGAGCAGTACTTC
cdr3_aa: CASQTGLYEQYF

d_call: TRBD1
v_call: TRBV12-3/TRBV12-4
j_call: TRBJ1-3
clone_size: many
cdr3_nt: TGTGCCAGCAGGGTCGAGGGGGCATCTGGAAACACCATATATTTT
cdr3_aa: CASRVEGASGNTIYF

d_call: .
v_call: TRBV28
j_call: TRBJ2-5
clone_size: .
cdr3_nt: TGTGCCAGCAGTTTATTTGGTCCCCAGTACTTC
cdr3_aa: CASSLFGPQYF

d_call: TRBD1
v_call: TRBV5-5
j_call: TRBJ2-5
clone_size: many
cdr3_nt: TGTGCCAGCAGCTCACAGGACAGGGGGCAAGAGACCCAGTACTTC
cdr3_aa: CASSSQDRGQETQYF

d_call: .
v_call: TRBV7-9
j_call: TRBJ2-2
clone_size: many
cdr3_nt: TGTGCCAGCAGCCAGGTAGAGCTGTTTTTT
cdr3_aa: CASSQVELFF

d_call: .
v_call: TRBV12-3/TRBV12-4
j_call: TRBJ2-1
clone_size: many
cdr3_nt: TGTGCCAGCAGTTTAGACGAGCAGTTCTTC
cdr3_aa: CASSLDEQFF

d_call: .
v_call: TRBV6-1
j_call: TRBJ2-5
clone_size: few
cdr3_nt: TGTGCCAGCAGTGACACAGGAAAACAAGAGACCCAGTACTTC
cdr3_aa: CASSDTGKQETQYF

d_call: .
v_call: TRBV5-6
j_call: TRBJ2-3
clone_size: few
cdr3_nt: TGTGCCAGCAGCTCCATCCGGACCAGCACAGATACGCAGTATTTT
cdr3_aa: CASSSIRTSTDTQYF

d_call: TRBD2
v_call: TRBV9
j_call: TRBJ2-2
clone_size: .
cdr3_nt: TGTGCCAGCAGCGTAGGGGCCGGGGGGGCCTTCGGGGAGCTGTTTTTT
cdr3_aa: CASSVGAGGAFGELFF

d_call: TRBD2
v_call: TRBV5-1
j_call: TRBJ2-1
clone_size: many
cdr3_nt: TGCGCCAGCAGCGAACCCTCGGGGGGATCAAGGTTCTTC
cdr3_aa: CASSEPSGGSRFF

d_call: .
v_call: TRBV5-6
j_call: TRBJ2-1
clone_size: few
cdr3_nt: TGTGCCAGCAGCTTGGCCTCGGGAGTAAACTCCTACAATGAGCAGTTCTTC
cdr3_aa: CASSLASGVNSYNEQFF

d_call: .
v_call: TRBV11-2
j_call: TRBJ2-5
clone_size: many
cdr3_nt: TGTGCCAGCAGCTTACGCCCAGAAGAGACCCAGTACTTC
cdr3_aa: CASSLRPEETQYF

d_call: .
v_call: TRBV4-1
j_call: TRBJ2-2
clone_size: few
cdr3_nt: TGCGCCAGCACCCAGGGTGCCGGGGAGCTGTTTTTT
cdr3_aa: CASTQGAGELFF

d_call: .
v_call: TRBV20-1
j_call: TRBJ2-4
clone_size: few
cdr3_nt: TGCAGTGCTAGAGAGGATTCGTGGACGGATGGTAAACTAGCCAAAAACATTCAGTACTTC
cdr3_aa: CSAREDSWTDGKLAKNIQYF

d_call: .
v_call: TRBV6-5
j_call: TRBJ2-3
clone_size: few
cdr3_nt: TGTGCCAGCAGTTTTACGGGGGCGGGAGTTTACACAGATACGCAGTATTTT
cdr3_aa: CASSFTGAGVYTDTQYF

d_call: TRBD1
v_call: TRBV29-1
j_call: TRBJ2-3
clone_size: many
cdr3_nt: TGCAGCGTTGAAGGGGACAGGGGAAAAGGTGCAGATACGCAGTATTTT
cdr3_aa: CSVEGDRGKGADTQYF

d_call: .
v_call: TRBV24-1
j_call: TRBJ2-2
clone_size: .
cdr3_nt: TGTGCCACCTTCGACACCGGGGAGCTGTTTTTT
cdr3_aa: CATFDTGELFF

d_call: .
v_call: TRBV3-1
j_call: TRBJ2-2
clone_size: few
cdr3_nt: TGTGCCAGCAGCCAAACCGGGACCGGGGAGCTGTTTTTT
cdr3_aa: CASSQTGTGELFF

d_call: TRBD1
v_call: TRBV4-3
j_call: TRBJ2-5
clone_size: many
cdr3_nt: TGCGCCAGCAGCCAACCGGGACAGGGACACGAGACCCAGTACTTC
cdr3_aa: CASSQPGQGHETQYF

d_call: .
v_call: TRBV27
j_call: TRBJ2-5
clone_size: few
cdr3_nt: TGTGCCAGCGGGAAAGGGACCCAGTACTTC
cdr3_aa: CASGKGTQYF

d_call: .
v_call: TRBV18
j_call: TRBJ2-2
clone_size: many
cdr3_nt: TGTGCCAGCTCACCACTGAGGGCCTCGAACACCGGGGAGCTGTTTTTT
cdr3_aa: CASSPLRASNTGELFF

d_call: TRBD2
v_call: TRBV28
j_call: TRBJ2-5
clone_size: .
cdr3_nt: TGTGCCAGCAGTCCCCTCGCACTAGCGGGAGCCCAAGAGACCCAGTACTTC
cdr3_aa: CASSPLALAGAQETQYF

d_call: .
v_call: TRBV7-9
j_call: TRBJ2-5
clone_size: few
cdr3_nt: TGTGCCAGCAGCTTAGTAACGGGGACTGGGACCCAGTACTTC
cdr3_aa: CASSLVTGTGTQYF

d_call: TRBD2
v_call: TRBV11-2
j_call: TRBJ2-1
clone_size: few
cdr3_nt: TGTGCCAGCAGCGAGCGGGACAAAAGCGGGAGGGCCTACAATGAGCAGTTCTTC
cdr3_aa: CASSERDKSGRAYNEQFF

d_call: TRBD2
v_call: TRBV6-2/TRBV6-3
j_call: TRBJ2-1
clone_size: many
cdr3_nt: TGTGCCACCGAACGAATAGGGGGTAGTAGCGGGAGTATCTCCTACAATGAGCAGTTCTTC
cdr3_aa: CATERIGGSSGSISYNEQFF

d_call: .
v_call: TRBV14
j_call: TRBJ2-7
clone_size: .
cdr3_nt: TGTGCCAGCAGCCCGACCGAGACAAATCAACAGCAGTACTTC
cdr3_aa: CASSPTETNQQQYF

d_call: .
v_call: TRBV20-1
j_call: TRBJ2-1
clone_size: .
cdr3_nt: TGCAGTTCCGTAGCCCTCTCCTACAATGAGCAGTTCTTC
cdr3_aa: CSSVALSYNEQFF

d_call: .
v_call: TRBV29-1
j_call: TRBJ2-1
clone_size: .
cdr3_nt: TGCAGCGTCCTAGGAAGCGGAGCGAACAATGAGCAGTTCTTC
cdr3_aa: CSVLGSGANNEQFF

d_call: .
v_call: TRBV20-1
j_call: TRBJ2-1
clone_size: .
cdr3_nt: TGCAGTGCTAGTCTACCGGGACACCGAAACCTCTACAATGAGCAGTTCTTC
cdr3_aa: CSASLPGHRNLYNEQFF

d_call: TRBD1
v_call: TRBV29-1
j_call: TRBJ1-2
clone_size: .
cdr3_nt: TGCAGCGTGGTGGACAGGGAGGACGGCTACACCTTC
cdr3_aa: CSVVDREDGYTF

d_call: TRBD1
v_call: TRBV6-5
j_call: TRBJ2-1
clone_size: .
cdr3_nt: TGTGCCAGCAGTTACTTAGACAGGGGTTCGGACAATGAGCAGTTCTTC
cdr3_aa: CASSYLDRGSDNEQFF

d_call: .
v_call: TRBV14
j_call: TRBJ2-5
clone_size: .
cdr3_nt: TGTGCCAGCAGCCAAGACTCGCCCCGAGAGACCCAGTACTTC
cdr3_aa: CASSQDSPRETQYF

d_call: TRBD2
v_call: TRBV5-1
j_call: TRBJ2-7
clone_size: many
cdr3_nt: TGCGCCAGCAGCTTAACTAGCGGGAGTTATGGCGAGCAGTACTTC
cdr3_aa: CASSLTSGSYGEQYF

d_call: TRBD1
v_call: TRBV6-2/TRBV6-3
j_call: TRBJ2-7
clone_size: .
cdr3_nt: TGTGCCAGCTACGGGACAGGGGGAAGATACGAGCAGTACTTC
cdr3_aa: CASYGTGGRYEQYF

d_call: TRBD1
v_call: TRBV20-1
j_call: TRBJ1-6
clone_size: few
cdr3_nt: TGCAGTGCCGCCGAGACAGGGGCGGATAATTCACCCCTCCACTTT
cdr3_aa: CSAAETGADNSPLHF

d_call: .
v_call: TRBV4-2
j_call: TRBJ2-7
clone_size: .
cdr3_nt: TGTGCCAGCAGCCCTGGCGGGGAGCGCTACGAGCAGTACTTC
cdr3_aa: CASSPGGERYEQYF

d_call: .
v_call: TRBV29-1
j_call: TRBJ1-1
clone_size: many
cdr3_nt: TGCAGCGTTGCCGGGGTGGACAGTAACACTGAAGCTTTCTTT
cdr3_aa: CSVAGVDSNTEAFF

d_call: .
v_call: TRBV3-1
j_call: TRBJ2-2
clone_size: .
cdr3_nt: TGTGCCAGCAGCTCTGGCGAGGGCCCGAACACCGGGGAGCTGTTTTTT
cdr3_aa: CASSSGEGPNTGELFF

d_call: .
v_call: TRBV5-4
j_call: TRBJ2-2
clone_size: .
cdr3_nt: TGTGCCAGCAGCTTGGCCCCTGGTGTTACCCGGACGAACACCGGGGAGCTGTTTTTT
cdr3_aa: CASSLAPGVTRTNTGELFF

d_call: TRBD1
v_call: TRBV3-1
j_call: TRBJ1-1
clone_size: few
cdr3_nt: TGTGCCAGCCGGGACAGGAACACTGAAGCTTTCTTT
cdr3_aa: CASRDRNTEAFF

d_call: .
v_call: TRBV29-1
j_call: TRBJ1-2
clone_size: .
cdr3_nt: TGCAGCGTTGAAGATTTCCGCGCGGGGTCCTATGGCTACACCTTC
cdr3_aa: CSVEDFRAGSYGYTF

d_call: .
v_call: TRBV7-2
j_call: TRBJ2-1
clone_size: .
cdr3_nt: TGTGCCAGCAGCCAAGGGGGGGCGAACTACAATGAGCAGTTCTTC
cdr3_aa: CASSQGGANYNEQFF

d_call: .
v_call: TRBV27
j_call: TRBJ2-5
clone_size: few
cdr3_nt: TGTGCCAGCAGTCTCATGTGGGGGACGAAGGACCAGTACTTC
cdr3_aa: CASSLMWGTKDQYF

d_call: .
v_call: TRBV6-1
j_call: TRBJ2-1
clone_size: many
cdr3_nt: TGTGCCAGCAGACTAGCTCTTTCGGATGAGCAGTTCTTC
cdr3_aa: CASRLALSDEQFF

d_call: .
v_call: TRBV7-2
j_call: TRBJ1-2
clone_size: .
cdr3_nt: TGTGCCAGCAGCTTAGTTGTTTTCAGCAACTATGGCTACACCTTC
cdr3_aa: CASSLVVFSNYGYTF

d_call: .
v_call: TRBV5-6
j_call: TRBJ2-5
clone_size: .
cdr3_nt: TGTGCCAGCAGCTTCTTGCAGGGGGGACGACAAGAGACCCAGTACTTC
cdr3_aa: CASSFLQGGRQETQYF